Following are 27 T cell receptor beta chains from one sample sequenced in a study of blood T cell repertoires in COVID-19. The table came from immunoSEQ multiplex PCR; TCRdb's copy has only in-frame clones and leaves some out. The profile covers 200,000 or so clones, with 70% to 90% appearing a single time and 3% to 4.5% taken by the ten largest. Sequenced: PBMCs or T cells enriched from blood (not recorded which). These TCRs come from a woman aged 40 to 49 with acute COVID-19.

The chain combines TRBV7-9 with TRBJ1-1; the match to TRBD1 covers 10 bases. Trimming removed 3 bases from V and 1 base from J; junction bases left unmatched: 5. CDR1 is SEHNR, CDR2 FQNEAQ, per germline (reference sequence). CDR3 length: 16 amino acids. This chain's CDR3 is CASSFGTGDWNTEAFF. The CDR3, as DNA: TGTGCCAGCAGCTTCGGGACAGGGGACTGGAACACTGAAGCTTTCTTT.

Only a few counts were recorded for this clone. The V gene is TRBV6-6, the J gene TRBJ1-5; no clear D. From germline, CDR1 is MNHNY and CDR2 SVGAGI (reference sequence). The CDR3 totals 15 residues. Trimming cost V 5 bases and J 3 bases, with 14 bases left between them. CDR3 bases: TGTGCCAGCAGTCCCTCCGCCGGTGACAATCAGCCCCAGCATTTT. It encodes CASSPSAGDNQPQHF.

Regarding this clone: The same CDR3 can be traced to other DNA sequences in this sample. V usage is TRBV6-5 and J usage is TRBJ1-1, with D tentatively TRBD1 (5 bases). This CDR3 is built from 14 residues. The germline V and J ends were trimmed by 2 bases and 2 bases, with 9 bases remaining between them. Germline V gives CDR1 MNHEY, CDR2 SVGAGI. The CDR3 protein is CASSYSQGNTEAFF. CDR3 coding DNA: TGTGCCAGCAGTTACAGCCAGGGAAACACTGAAGCTTTCTTT.

The chain employs TRBV18 and TRBJ2-7; a possible D gene is TRBD2 (5 bases). V was pared by 2 bases and J by 4 bases, with 9 bases between. The CDR3 totals 13 residues. Per the germline V gene, CDR1 is KGHSH and CDR2 is LQKENI. This chain's CDR3 is CASSPGREYEQYV. CDR3 DNA sequence: TGTGCCAGCTCACCAGGACGGGAATACGAGCAGTACGTC.

The chain carries TRBV18 and TRBJ1-1, with D maybe TRBD1 (6 bases). The CDR3 is 15 amino acids. Germline lookup yields CDR1 KGHSH and CDR2 LQKENI. V lost 2 bases and J lost 5, with 15 bases in between. In DNA, the CDR3 is TGTGCCAGCTCACCAAAACAGGGAGCCCGGACTGAAGCTTTCTTT. Protein sequence: CASSPKQGARTEAFF.

This clone showed up just once. The DNA of the CDR3 is TGTGCCAGCAGCACCCGGGGACAGGGGGTTTGGGATACGCAGTATTTT. Encoded protein: CASSTRGQGVWDTQYF. The rearrangement links TRBV11-2 to TRBJ2-3; 11 bases fit TRBD1. J lost 6 bases, V lost 5 bases, and 10 bases had no gene match. CDR1 and CDR2 (germline): SGHAT, FQNNGV. This CDR3 has 16 residues.

The V gene is TRBV7-2, the J gene TRBJ1-5, with 9 bases aligning to TRBD1. From germline, CDR1 is SGHTA and CDR2 FQGNSA. The V segment lost 4 bases and the J segment 5 bases; nucleotides outside the gene matches: 6. The CDR3 spans 15 residues. CDR3 in DNA: TGTGCCAGCAGCTCGCGACAGGGGGTACATCAGCCCCAGCATTTT. Translating gives CASSSRQGVHQPQHF.

This clone occurred once. V and J are TRBV7-9 and TRBJ1-2; the D is unclear. In germline, CDR1 is SEHNR, CDR2 FQNEAQ (reference sequence). CDR3 length equals 13 residues. Deletions cut 1 base from V and 1 base from J, with 4 bases between. CDR3 nucleotides: TGTGCCAGCAGCTTAGGTATTAACTATGGCTACACCTTC. This gives the protein CASSLGINYGYTF. The full variable domain, rest sourced from reference TRBV7-9 and TRBJ1-2, is DTGVSQNPRHKITKRGQNVTFRCDPISEHNRLYWYRQTLGQGPEFLTYFQNEAQLEKSRLLSDRFSAERPKGSFSTLEIQRTEQGDSAMYLCASSLGINYGYTFGSGTRLTVV.

The genes are TRBV9 and TRBJ1-2; TRBD1 aligns across 9 bases. After removal of 0 bases from V and 4 bases from J, the junction contained 1 base not matched to a gene. Per the germline V gene, CDR1 is SGDLS and CDR2 is YYNGEE. The CDR3 spans 14 residues. This CDR3 reads CASSVETGGYGYTF. The CDR3 DNA reads as TGTGCCAGCAGCGTAGAGACAGGGGGCTATGGCTACACCTTC.

The chain uses TRBV30 and TRBJ2-2; 8 nucleotides line up with TRBD2. Per germline, CDR1 GTSNPN and CDR2 SVGIG (reference sequence). With 1 base clipped from V and 8 bases from J, the junction kept 6 bases outside the gene matches. This CDR3 has 14 amino acids. CDR3 amino acids: CAWSASGFVGELFF. The CDR3 nucleotides are TGTGCCTGGAGTGCTAGCGGGTTCGTAGGGGAGCTGTTTTTT.

The chain has TRBV6-1 and TRBJ2-7; 10 nucleotides agree with TRBD1. The germline gives CDR1 MNHNS, CDR2 SASEGT. CDR3 length equals 15 residues. J lost 5 bases, V lost 2 bases, and 6 bases had no gene match. CDR3 protein: CASSEWGDRGHEQYF. CDR3 nucleotides: TGTGCCAGCAGTGAATGGGGGGACAGGGGCCACGAGCAGTACTTC.

This clone was seen more than once but under ten times. The chain employs TRBV3-1 (or the pseudogene TRBV3-2) and TRBJ2-2; 9 positions match TRBD2. With V trimmed by 1 base and J by 7 bases, 7 bases remained unmatched. Looked up from germline, CDR1 is LGHDT and CDR2 is YNNKEL (reference sequence). The CDR3 sequence is 16 residues long. As DNA, the CDR3 is TGTGCCAGCAGCCAAGGTGGGACTAGCAATAGCGGGGAGCTGTTTTTT. It specifies CASSQGGTSNSGELFF.

This chain joins TRBV7-9 and TRBJ2-1; 8 positions agree with TRBD2. CDR3 size: 15 residues. V lost 3 bases, J lost 8 bases, and 9 bases stayed unmatched. Germline V gives CDR1 SEHNR, CDR2 FQNEAQ (reference sequence). The CDR3 coding sequence is TGTGCCAGCAGCTTCATCGGAGCGGGGGCCCATGAGCAGTTCTTC. Its translation is CASSFIGAGAHEQFF.

The chain employs TRBV7-2 and TRBJ1-5; D not resolved. Trimming pared 5 bases from V and 7 bases from J, leaving 15 bases between. The germline CDR1 and CDR2 sequences are SGHTA and FQGNSA. The CDR3 loop spans 14 amino acids. CDR3 residues: CASSHSYSGQPQHF. In DNA, the CDR3 is TGTGCCAGCAGCCACTCATACTCGGGGCAGCCCCAGCATTTT.

This rearrangement joins TRBV2 to TRBJ2-1, with 9 bases aligning to TRBD1. CDR1 is SNHLY, CDR2 FYNNEI, per germline. CDR3 size: 16 residues. V lost 4 bases, J lost 10 bases, and 14 bases stayed unmatched. The CDR3 sequence: CASSVPTPGTGLEQFF. CDR3 nucleotides: TGTGCCAGCAGTGTGCCCACCCCGGGGACAGGGCTAGAGCAGTTCTTC.

This chain joins TRBV30 and TRBJ1-2; 11 nucleotides align to TRBD1. The CDR3 length is 15 residues. Germline values: CDR1 GTSNPN, CDR2 SVGIG (reference sequence). Trimming cost V 2 bases and J 4 bases; bases outside gene matches: 6. CDR3 loop: CAWSLGQGGGYGYTF. In nucleotides, the CDR3 is TGTGCCTGGAGTCTGGGACAGGGGGGAGGCTATGGCTACACCTTC.

The chain couples TRBV23-1 to TRBJ2-2; no clear D. TRBV23-1 is an ORF, and what it does is uncertain. Trimming shortened V by 7 bases and J by 3 bases, and 18 bases separated the two germline ends. The CDR3 consists of 16 residues. CDR3 sequence (DNA): TGCGCCAGCATTACGGCACGGGTTTCCGACACCGGGGAGCTGTTTTTT. Its translation is CASITARVSDTGELFF.

The rearrangement links TRBV18 to TRBJ1-1, with D unresolved. This CDR3 comprises 15 residues. Germline-derived CDR1 and CDR2 are KGHSH and LQKENI. The ends were cut back, 0 bases at V and 1 base at J, with 9 bases in the middle. CDR3 amino acids: CASSPPVQPNTEAFF. The CDR3 DNA reads TGTGCCAGCTCACCACCGGTACAGCCGAACACTGAAGCTTTCTTT.

V is TRBV11-2 and J is TRBJ1-2; D gene unclear. Germline V lookup: CDR1 SGHAT, CDR2 FQNNGV. CDR3 length: 13 residues. The ends were cut back, 3 bases at V and 4 bases at J, with 9 bases in the middle. The CDR3 loop is CASSFQAIYGYTF. DNA of the CDR3: TGTGCCAGCAGCTTTCAGGCGATCTATGGCTACACCTTC.

Here the CDR3 DNA reads TGTGCCAGCAGCCCAATCTACATGACAGGGATCACTGAAGCTTTCTTT. This codes for CASSPIYMTGITEAFF. The rearrangement joins TRBV14 to TRBJ1-1; 7 positions match TRBD1. The CDR3 has 16 residues. Germline V lookup: CDR1 SGHDN, CDR2 FVKESK. The V and J ends lost 4 bases and 4 bases, in that order; junction bases with no gene match: 12. Using reference TRBV14 and TRBJ1-1 for the parts outside the CDR3, the full variable domain is EAGVTQFPSHSVIEKGQTVTLRCDPISGHDNLYWYRRVMGKEIKFLLHFVKESKQDESGMPNNRFLAERTGGTYSTLKVQPAELEDSGVYFCASSPIYMTGITEAFFGQGTRLTVV.

The chain combines TRBV18 with TRBJ1-5; D unresolved. The CDR3 covers 13 residues. V was pared by 4 bases and J by 5 bases, with 9 bases between. Germline assignment: CDR1 KGHSH and CDR2 LQKENI. CDR3 amino acids: CASSQKADQPQHF. The CDR3, as DNA: TGTGCCAGCTCACAAAAGGCGGATCAGCCCCAGCATTTT.

The CDR3: CASSIQGGTDTQYF. The DNA for the CDR3 is TGTGCCAGTAGTATACAGGGGGGCACAGATACGCAGTATTTT. This chain links TRBV19 with TRBJ2-3; 7 positions match TRBD1. V shed 2 bases, J shed 1 base, and the junction held 0 bases outside the gene matches. CDR1 LNHDA and CDR2 SQIVND come from the germline V gene (reference sequence). The CDR3 consists of 14 residues.

This chain connects TRBV6-5 to TRBJ2-3; D may be TRBD2 (6 bases). CDR1 is MNHEY, CDR2 SVGAGI, per germline. Between the trimmed V and J ends, which lost 5 bases and 6 bases, there was a span of 18 bases. The CDR3 runs 15 residues. CDR3 nucleotides: TGTGCCAGCAGTCCACGTGGCGGGACGTCTGATACGCAGTATTTT. Translated, it gives CASSPRGGTSDTQYF.

The chain uses TRBV9 and TRBJ1-6, with D unresolved. The CDR3 spans 14 residues. V was shortened by 0 bases and J by 10 bases, with 11 bases between the two germline ends. Germline V CDR1 and CDR2: SGDLS, YYNGEE. CDR3 coding DNA: TGTGCCAGCAGCGTAGACAGTCAATACTCACCCCTCCACTTT. Its translation is CASSVDSQYSPLHF.

The chain is built from TRBV19 and TRBJ2-1; TRBD2 matches 12 bases. V trimming: 6 bases; J trimming: 4 bases; junction bases outside the gene matches: 7. Germline V gene lookup returns CDR1 LNHDA and CDR2 SQIVND (reference sequence). The CDR3 has 16 residues. CDR3 residues: CASSGRTSGGYNEQFF. The CDR3 DNA follows: TGTGCCAGTAGCGGCCGAACTAGCGGGGGGTACAATGAGCAGTTCTTC.

The chain has TRBV12-5 and TRBJ1-2; weak D call: TRBD1 (5 bases). V dropped 6 bases and J dropped 7 bases, with 18 bases sitting between them. Germline CDR1 reads LGHNT; CDR2 reads FRNRAP. This CDR3 contains 14 residues. The CDR3 DNA follows: TGTGCTAGTGGCCCGGGAGGAGGGGTAGGTGGCTACACCTTC. Its protein product is CASGPGGGVGGYTF.

The rearrangement joins TRBV10-3 to TRBJ1-6; perhaps TRBD1 as D (5 bases). The CDR3 is 14 amino acids. The germline V gene encodes CDR1 ENHRY and CDR2 SYGVKD. Trimming pared 10 bases from V and 10 bases from J, leaving 20 bases between. The CDR3 loop is CATERGLEGSPLHF. Here the CDR3 DNA reads TGTGCCACCGAGAGGGGACTTGAAGGGTCACCCCTCCACTTT.